The 10 T cell receptor beta chains below all came from one sample that was sequenced in a study of cytomegalovirus exposure and HLA in healthy donors. Repertoires were generated with immunoSEQ multiplex PCR, while TCRdb's copy carries only in-frame clones and drops some. The sample yields a few hundred thousand clones, around 87% seen once. Sample: PBMCs. These receptors were taken from a woman aged 18-30 years in good health and CMV-seronegative.

V gene TRBV9 combines with J gene TRBJ1-5; D may be TRBD1 (5 bases). Per germline, CDR1 SGDLS and CDR2 YYNGEE. Trimming took off 0 bases at V and 7 bases at J, with 14 bases between the two ends. There are 15 residues in the CDR3. The CDR3, as DNA: TGTGCCAGCAGCGTAGGAGGAGGGGTCGGACAGCCCCAGCATTTT. It encodes CASSVGGGVGQPQHF.

The chain couples TRBV7-2 to TRBJ2-1; TRBD1 matches at 7 bases. The CDR3 contains 12 residues. V lost 8 bases, J lost 6 bases, and 4 bases stayed unmatched. Per germline, CDR1 SGHTA and CDR2 FQGNSA. The CDR3 nucleotides are TGTGCCAGCTCCCCAGGGGGCAATGAGCAGTTCTTC. Translation: CASSPGGNEQFF.

The genes are TRBV7-9 and TRBJ1-1, with D possibly being TRBD1 (5 bases). Germline loops: CDR1 SEHNR, CDR2 FQNEAQ (reference sequence). V lost 1 base and J 10 bases, leaving 16 bases between the germline ends. The length of the CDR3 is 14 residues. CDR3 region: CASSLVEGRDGAFF. In DNA, the CDR3 is TGTGCCAGCAGCTTAGTCGAGGGGCGGGACGGAGCTTTCTTT.

The chain is built from TRBV28 and TRBJ2-7; weak D call: TRBD2 (6 bases). This CDR3 contains 16 residues. Per the germline V gene, CDR1 is MDHEN and CDR2 is SYDVKM. V lost 7 bases and J 2 bases, leaving 21 bases between the germline ends. CDR3 amino acids: CASTFSAGGIPYEQYF. For the CDR3, the DNA is TGTGCCAGCACCTTCTCTGCGGGCGGGATCCCCTACGAGCAGTACTTC.

V is TRBV30 and J is TRBJ2-5; TRBD2 aligns across 11 bases. With V trimmed by 5 bases and J by 4 bases, 3 bases remained unmatched. Germline CDR1 is GTSNPN and CDR2 is SVGIG (reference sequence). CDR3 length equals 13 residues. The CDR3 loop reads CAWETSGIETQYF. The DNA of the CDR3 is TGTGCCTGGGAGACTAGCGGGATAGAGACCCAGTACTTC.

The chain has TRBV25-1 and TRBJ2-5; D is perhaps TRBD1 (5 bases). The CDR3 is 15 residues long. CDR1 is MGHDK, CDR2 SYGVNS, per germline. The V gene lost 3 bases and the J gene lost 3 bases, with 14 bases spanning the gap. CDR3 residues: CASSDLDKPEETQYF. In DNA, the CDR3 is TGTGCCAGCAGTGATCTGGACAAACCAGAAGAGACCCAGTACTTC.

The chain has TRBV27 and TRBJ2-1, with 10 bases lining up with TRBD2. Germline-derived CDR1 and CDR2 are MNHEY and SMNVEV (reference sequence). CDR3 length: 16 residues. The V gene end was trimmed by 5 bases and the J gene end by 6 bases; junction bases not matched to a gene: 10. The CDR3 here is CASSVARSSGSNEQFF. In nucleotides, the CDR3 is TGTGCCAGCAGTGTAGCCCGGTCTAGCGGGAGCAATGAGCAGTTCTTC.

This rearrangement joins TRBV2 to TRBJ2-7, with D maybe TRBD1 (6 bases). Germline CDR1 is SNHLY and CDR2 is FYNNEI. The V end was cut by 7 bases, the J end by 4 bases, with 11 bases between. This CDR3 has 12 amino acids. CDR3 sequence (DNA): TGTGCCAGCACTTTGGGGGCTTACGAGCAGTACTTC. Protein: CASTLGAYEQYF.

The rearrangement links TRBV30 to TRBJ2-1, with D possibly being TRBD1 (6 bases). V was cut by 0 bases and J by 4 bases, with 13 bases left in between. This CDR3 is 15 amino acids long. Germline CDR1 reads GTSNPN; CDR2 reads SVGIG (reference sequence). The CDR3 spells CAWSVMSTGYNEQFF. DNA for the CDR3: TGTGCCTGGAGTGTAATGAGTACAGGGTACAATGAGCAGTTCTTC. Drawing the rest from reference TRBV30 and TRBJ2-1, the complete variable domain is SQTIHQWPATLVQPVGSPLSLECTVEGTSNPNLYWYRQAAGRGLQLLFYSVGIGQISSEVPQNLSASRPQDRQFILSSKKLLLSDSGFYLCAWSVMSTGYNEQFFGPGTRLTVL.

V and J are TRBV27 and TRBJ1-4; D uncertain. Germline loops: CDR1 MNHEY, CDR2 SMNVEV (reference sequence). The V end was cut by 5 bases, the J end by 0 bases, with 7 bases between. This CDR3 comprises 14 residues. This chain's CDR3 is CASSRVATNEKLFF. The CDR3 nucleotides are TGTGCCAGCAGTCGAGTAGCAACTAATGAAAAACTGTTTTTT.